This T cell receptor (beta chain) derives from a study of blood T cells in healthy people across ages. Trimming left V 4 bases short and J 10 bases short, with 17 bases between. Germline V CDR1 and CDR2: DFQATT, SNEGSKA (reference sequence). The CDR3 spans 14 residues. A second about 7 to 12 cycle PCR used barcoded and J-beta primers. There were at least 3 million CDR3-containing paired-end reads obtained from each sample. MiXCR, run by TCRdb on the 5' RACE reads, gives a single entry per CDR3 protein. The data hold under 1 million distinct CDR3 sequences, with around 43% observed a single time. Source material: blood. This chain uses TRBV20-1 with TRBJ1-6, with D tentatively TRBD1 (6 bases). This clonotype was obtained from a man aged 60 to 75 in good health. The CDR3 reads CSATQGLGASPLHF. In DNA form, the CDR3 reads TGCAGTGCTACGCAGGGGTTAGGGGCGTCACCCCTCCACTTT.